The source of this T cell receptor (beta chain) is a study of response to subunit inactivated influenza vaccine. Broader study findings: The authors put forward the suggestion that each seasonal influenza vaccination may bring in only a limited number of new T cells.

Only a few counts were recorded for this clonotype. The target antigen is unknown. The V and J ends lost 6 bases and 7 bases, in that order; junction bases with no gene match: 11. The CDR3 consists of 14 residues. Germline V gene lookup returns CDR1 SGHRS and CDR2 YFSETQ. MiXCR, run by TCRdb on the RT-PCR reads, gives a single entry per CDR3 protein. In the table there are more than 150,000 distinct CDR3 sequences, about 10% of which are singletons. The material sequenced was CD8+ T cells sorted from PBMCs, taken approximately 25 months after vaccination. V gene TRBV5-1 combines with J gene TRBJ2-5, with TRBD2 matching 8 bases. The clonotype comes from a man aged 50-75 years who received an inactivated influenza vaccine. The CDR3 sequence is CASTPDGRGATQYF. In nucleotides, the CDR3 is TGCGCCAGCACCCCAGACGGGAGGGGAGCGACCCAGTACTTC.